The clone carrying this T cell receptor (beta chain) was recorded many times. The antigen is not known. The data stem from a study of T cells after yellow fever vaccination. Regarding the study as a whole: Reappearing after the booster were most of the clones from primary vaccination (about 96% CD4, 88% CD8). By day 5 rather than day 15, the secondary response had peaked, though it was weaker.

One entry per CDR3 protein results from TCRdb running MiXCR on the 5' RACE reads. Seen here are hundreds of thousands of distinct CDR3 sequences, roughly 3.5% observed once, and the top ten hold around a quarter. Germline V gene lookup returns CDR1 SEHNR and CDR2 FQNEAQ (reference sequence). This CDR3 region has 14 residues. J gave up 7 bases and V 1 base, and 6 bases lay outside the gene matches. The chain employs TRBV7-9 and TRBJ2-7; 8 bases match TRBD1. The receptor's source is a man younger than 35 who received the YFV17D yellow fever vaccine. The material was PBMCs, obtained on the day of the yellow fever booster vaccination. The chain's CDR3 is CASSLVDRAGEQYF. Here the CDR3 DNA reads TGTGCCAGCAGCTTAGTGGACAGGGCCGGAGAGCAGTACTTC.